What follows describes a single TCR beta chain. This sample is drawn from a study of blood T cell repertoires in COVID-19. For the study at large: Samples representing acute and convalescent COVID-19 were sourced from the United States, Italy and Spain. The analysed material was cDNA or gDNA that came from T cells, B-cell-depleted T cells, or PBMCs.

V gave up 4 bases and J gave up 8 bases, with 6 bases separating them. CDR3 size: 11 residues. Authors' processing steps: Estimation of nucleated cell counts was performed using reference gene primer amplification. TCRdb's copy holds only in-frame clones and misses some; the assay was immunoSEQ multiplex PCR. Clonal size and the V and J genes are those of that table, whereas D and trimming came from the DNA. The sample shows over 200,000 clones, approximately 90% of them seen only once. Specimen: peripheral blood. This sequence was found in a man aged 80 or over with acute or convalescent COVID-19. The chain combines TRBV12-3 or TRBV12-4 with TRBJ2-1; D not certain. CDR3 coding DNA: TGTGCCAGCAGTTCCGGGTATGAGCAGTTCTTC. Its protein product is CASSSGYEQFF.